This T cell receptor (beta chain) appears in the sequencing data of a study of T cells expressing NK-cell markers. This CDR3 has 14 residues. Germline CDR1 reads SNHLY; CDR2 reads FYNNEI. TCRdb re-called the 5' RACE reads; every CDR3 protein appears as one record, without DNA. The sample spans 350,000 to 400,000 distinct CDR3 sequences; the ten largest clones claim approximately 11%. Sequencing input: blood T cells: a sorted CD56 or NKG2C T cell subset, CD4+ or CD8+ T cells, or bulk PBMC T cells (not recorded which). This rearrangement joins TRBV2 to TRBJ2-5; with no DNA, the TCRdb D assignment of TRBD2 cannot be verified. This TCR came from a woman aged 50 to 65 in good health. The CDR3 protein is CASSGTSGYETQYF.